A single sample is the source of the 3 T cell receptor beta chains below, sequenced in a study of blood T cell repertoires in COVID-19. Some clones are missing from TCRdb's copy, which holds only in-frame ones; the method was immunoSEQ multiplex PCR. The profile shows 170,000 or so clones, approximately 86% of them singletons. Material: peripheral blood. The receptors originated from a man aged 35-49 years with active or convalescent COVID-19.

The chain recombines TRBV3-1 (or the pseudogene TRBV3-2) with TRBJ1-5; TRBD1 aligns across 11 bases. Per the germline V gene, CDR1 is LGHDT and CDR2 is YNNKEL (reference sequence). The CDR3 has 17 residues. V dropped 1 base and J dropped 4; count of bases not matched to a gene: 6. The CDR3: CASSQAGTGGKNQPQHF. The CDR3 nucleotides are TGTGCCAGCAGCCAAGCCGGGACAGGGGGTAAAAATCAGCCCCAGCATTTT.

The chain is built from TRBV29-1 and TRBJ1-4; D perhaps matches TRBD1 (5 bases). V was clipped by 0 bases and J by 5 bases, with 10 bases between them. CDR1 is SQVTM and CDR2 is ANQGSEA in the germline V gene. The CDR3 is made up of 14 amino acids. For the CDR3, the DNA is TGCAGCGTTGAAGAAGGGGCCTTCAATGAAAAACTGTTTTTT. This sequence encodes CSVEEGAFNEKLFF. The full variable domain, with the rest looked up from reference TRBV29-1 and TRBJ1-4, is SAVISQKPSRDICQRGTSLTIQCQVDSQVTMMFWYRQQPGQSLTLIATANQGSEATYESGFVIDKFPISRPNLTFSTLTVSNMSPEDSSIYLCSVEEGAFNEKLFFGSGTQLSVL.

This sequence joins TRBV5-1 and TRBJ1-2; the match to TRBD1 covers 7 bases. The CDR3 has 15 residues. In germline, CDR1 is SGHRS, CDR2 YFSETQ. V gave up 4 bases and J gave up 0 bases; unmatched junction bases: 6. The CDR3 DNA reads TGCGCCAGCAGCCCGCGGACAGGATCTAACTATGGCTACACCTTC. It encodes CASSPRTGSNYGYTF.